This T cell receptor beta chain was sequenced for a study of cytomegalovirus exposure and HLA in healthy donors. The J segment lost 1 base and the V segment lost 4 bases, leaving 16 bases of the junction unmatched. CDR3 size: 18 residues. Germline CDR1 is SGHRS and CDR2 is YFSETQ. Study conclusions and caveats: The productive fraction for most TCR beta V segments was about 90% or about 30% in an earlier analysis.

The study ran its PCR with 60 Vbeta and 13 Jbeta primers. As originally analysed: Per a later analysis, the number of unique TCR beta chains was around 79 million, of which roughly 9.9 million were shared. Sequencing used immunoSEQ multiplex PCR; TCRdb keeps in-frame clones, though not all of them. That table gives V, J and clone size, and the DNA gave D and trimming. The data contain about 250,000 clones, more than 55% of them singletons. For this clone: The target antigen is unknown.

The receptor comes from a female donor in good health and CMV-seronegative. The chain couples TRBV5-1 to TRBJ1-1; 7 bases align to TRBD1. Sequenced sample: PBMCs. CDR3 residues: CASSRGLGQRMENTEAFF. As DNA, the CDR3 is TGCGCCAGCAGCCGCGGGCTGGGACAGAGGATGGAGAACACTGAAGCTTTCTTT.